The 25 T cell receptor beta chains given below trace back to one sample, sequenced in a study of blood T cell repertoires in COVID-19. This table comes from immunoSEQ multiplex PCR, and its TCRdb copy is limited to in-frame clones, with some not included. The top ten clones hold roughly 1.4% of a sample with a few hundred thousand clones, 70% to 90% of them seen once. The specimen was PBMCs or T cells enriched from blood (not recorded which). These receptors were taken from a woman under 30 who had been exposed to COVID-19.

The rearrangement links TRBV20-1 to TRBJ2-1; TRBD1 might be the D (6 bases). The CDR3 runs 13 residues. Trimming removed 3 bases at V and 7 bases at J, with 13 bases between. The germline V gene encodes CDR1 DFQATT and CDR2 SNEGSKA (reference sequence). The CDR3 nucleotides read TGCAGTGCTAGTGGGCCGAGGGGGAATGAGCAGTTCTTC. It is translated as CSASGPRGNEQFF.

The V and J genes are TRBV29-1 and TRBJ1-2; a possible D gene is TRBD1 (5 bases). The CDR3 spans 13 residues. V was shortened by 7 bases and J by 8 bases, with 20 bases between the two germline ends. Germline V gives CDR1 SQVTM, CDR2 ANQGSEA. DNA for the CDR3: TGCAGCGAGAAAGAACAGGCGCCCTCAGGCTACACCTTC. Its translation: CSEKEQAPSGYTF.

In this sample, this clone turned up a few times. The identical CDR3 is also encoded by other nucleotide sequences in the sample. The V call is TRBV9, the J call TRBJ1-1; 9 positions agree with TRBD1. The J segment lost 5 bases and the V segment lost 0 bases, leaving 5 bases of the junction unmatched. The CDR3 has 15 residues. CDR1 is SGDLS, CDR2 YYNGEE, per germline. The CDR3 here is CASSVEGQGGTEAFF. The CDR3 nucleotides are TGTGCCAGCAGCGTAGAGGGACAGGGAGGGACTGAAGCTTTCTTT.

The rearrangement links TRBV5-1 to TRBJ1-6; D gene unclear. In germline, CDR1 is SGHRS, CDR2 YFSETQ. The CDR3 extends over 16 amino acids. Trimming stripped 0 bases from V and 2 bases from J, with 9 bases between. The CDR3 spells CASSLGVGAYNSPLHF. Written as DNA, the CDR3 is TGCGCCAGCAGCTTGGGTGTCGGGGCCTATAATTCACCCCTCCACTTT.

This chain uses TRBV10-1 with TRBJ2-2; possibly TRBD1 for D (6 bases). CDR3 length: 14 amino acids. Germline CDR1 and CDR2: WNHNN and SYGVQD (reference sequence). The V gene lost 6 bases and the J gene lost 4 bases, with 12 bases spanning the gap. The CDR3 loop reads CASRQGLGTGELFF. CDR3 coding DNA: TGCGCCAGCAGACAGGGTTTGGGCACCGGGGAGCTGTTTTTT.

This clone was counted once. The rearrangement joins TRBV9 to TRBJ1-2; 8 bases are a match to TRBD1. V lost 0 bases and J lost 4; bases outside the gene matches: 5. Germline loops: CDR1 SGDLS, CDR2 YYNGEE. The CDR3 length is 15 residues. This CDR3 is CASSVGGTGLYGYTF. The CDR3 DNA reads TGTGCCAGCAGCGTAGGGGGGACAGGACTCTATGGCTACACCTTC.

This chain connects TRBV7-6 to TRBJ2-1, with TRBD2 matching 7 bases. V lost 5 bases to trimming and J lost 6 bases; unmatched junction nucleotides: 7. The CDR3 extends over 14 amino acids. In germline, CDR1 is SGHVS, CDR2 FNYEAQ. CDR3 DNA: TGTGCCAGCAGCGTATGGGGGGAGGGCAATGAGCAGTTCTTC. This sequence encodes CASSVWGEGNEQFF.

CDR3 coding DNA: TGTGCCAGCAGTTTACAGGGGAGTGTGGGCTACACCTTC. Translated: CASSLQGSVGYTF. The chain employs TRBV12-3 or TRBV12-4 and TRBJ1-2; possibly TRBD1 for D (6 bases). This CDR3 is 13 amino acids long. With 2 bases removed from V and 8 bases from J, the gap between germline ends came to 12 bases.

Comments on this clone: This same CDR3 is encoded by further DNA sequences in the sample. The CDR3 DNA reads as TGTGCCAGCAGCCGACAGGGTTCCTACGAGCAGTACTTC. This gives the protein CASSRQGSYEQYF. The V call is TRBV6-5, the J call TRBJ2-7; 7 nucleotides line up with TRBD1. The CDR3 extends over 13 amino acids. Germline CDR1 reads MNHEY; CDR2 reads SVGAGI. The ends lost 6 bases at V and 1 base at J; junction bases unmatched: 3.

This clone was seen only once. The CDR3 sequence: CASGDRGSVYEQYF. In nucleotides, the CDR3 is TGTGCCTCCGGCGATCGGGGGTCTGTCTACGAGCAGTACTTC. The genes are TRBV6-5 and TRBJ2-7; possible D gene TRBD2, 6 bases. This CDR3 region has 14 residues. The germline V and J ends were trimmed by 11 bases and 3 bases, with 20 bases remaining between them. CDR1 and CDR2 (germline): MNHEY, SVGAGI.

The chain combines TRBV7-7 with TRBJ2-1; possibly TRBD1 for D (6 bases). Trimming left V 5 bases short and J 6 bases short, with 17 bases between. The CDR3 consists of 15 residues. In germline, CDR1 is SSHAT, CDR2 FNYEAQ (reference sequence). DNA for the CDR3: TGTGCCAGCAGCCGAGCCCCAACAGGGATCAATGAGCAGTTCTTC. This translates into CASSRAPTGINEQFF.

The CDR3 coding sequence is TGTGCCAGCAGCTCAGGGGTGCTCATCGAAAACACCATATATTTT. Its protein product is CASSSGVLIENTIYF. V usage is TRBV6-6 and J usage is TRBJ1-3; D may be TRBD1 (6 bases). The CDR3 length is 15 residues. Germline CDR1 reads MNHNY; CDR2 reads SVGAGI (reference sequence). Trimming cost V 6 bases and J 6 bases, with 18 bases left between them.

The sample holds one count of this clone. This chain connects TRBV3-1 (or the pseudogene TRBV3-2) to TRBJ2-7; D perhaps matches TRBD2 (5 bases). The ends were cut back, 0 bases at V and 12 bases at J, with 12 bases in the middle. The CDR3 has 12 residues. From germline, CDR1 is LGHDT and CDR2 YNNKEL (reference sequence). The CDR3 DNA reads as TGTGCCAGCAGCCAAGATCTCGAGACTACGTACTTC. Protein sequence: CASSQDLETTYF.

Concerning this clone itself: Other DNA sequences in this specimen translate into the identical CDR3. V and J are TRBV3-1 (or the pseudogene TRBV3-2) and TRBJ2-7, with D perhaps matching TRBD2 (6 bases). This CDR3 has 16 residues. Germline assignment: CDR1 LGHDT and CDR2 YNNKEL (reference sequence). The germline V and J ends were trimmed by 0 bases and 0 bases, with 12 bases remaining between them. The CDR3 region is CASSQDPSGSSYEQYF. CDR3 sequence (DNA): TGTGCCAGCAGCCAAGATCCGAGCGGGTCCTCCTACGAGCAGTACTTC.

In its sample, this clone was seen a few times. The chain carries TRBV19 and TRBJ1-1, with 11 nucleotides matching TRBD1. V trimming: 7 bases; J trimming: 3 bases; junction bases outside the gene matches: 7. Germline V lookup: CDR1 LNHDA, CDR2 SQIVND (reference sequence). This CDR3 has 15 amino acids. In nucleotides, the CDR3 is TGTGCCAGTACTCCCTGGGGACAGGGGGACACTGAAGCTTTCTTT. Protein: CASTPWGQGDTEAFF.

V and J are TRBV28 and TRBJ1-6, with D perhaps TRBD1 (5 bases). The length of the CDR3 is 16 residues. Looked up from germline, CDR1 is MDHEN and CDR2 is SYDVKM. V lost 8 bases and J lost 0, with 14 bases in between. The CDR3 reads CASLFSGASYNSPLHF. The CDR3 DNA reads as TGTGCCAGCTTATTTAGTGGGGCCTCCTATAATTCACCCCTCCACTTT.

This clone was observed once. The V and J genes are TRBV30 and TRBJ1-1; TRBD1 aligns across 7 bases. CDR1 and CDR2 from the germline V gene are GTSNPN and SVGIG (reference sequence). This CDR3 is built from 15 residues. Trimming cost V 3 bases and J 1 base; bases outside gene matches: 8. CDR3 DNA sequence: TGTGCCTGGAGGACTGGGGACAGAAAGAACACTGAAGCTTTCTTT. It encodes CAWRTGDRKNTEAFF.

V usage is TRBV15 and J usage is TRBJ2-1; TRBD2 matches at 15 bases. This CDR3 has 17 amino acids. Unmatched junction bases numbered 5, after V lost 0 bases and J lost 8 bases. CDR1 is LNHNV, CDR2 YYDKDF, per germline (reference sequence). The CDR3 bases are TGTGCCACCAGCAGAGATCAGGGACTAGCGGGGGGCGATGAGCAGTTCTTC. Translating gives CATSRDQGLAGGDEQFF. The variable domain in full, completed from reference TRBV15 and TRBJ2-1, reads DAMVIQNPRYQVTQFGKPVTLSCSQTLNHNVMYWYQQKSSQAPKLLFHYYDKDFNNEADTPDNFQSRRPNTSFCFLDIRSPGLGDTAMYLCATSRDQGLAGGDEQFFGPGTRLTVL.

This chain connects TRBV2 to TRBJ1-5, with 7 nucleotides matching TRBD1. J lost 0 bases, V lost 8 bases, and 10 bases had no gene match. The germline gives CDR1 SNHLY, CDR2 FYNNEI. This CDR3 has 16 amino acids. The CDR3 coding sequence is TGTGCCAGCGTCGACAGGGAAATTTATAGCAATCAGCCCCAGCATTTT. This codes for CASVDREIYSNQPQHF.

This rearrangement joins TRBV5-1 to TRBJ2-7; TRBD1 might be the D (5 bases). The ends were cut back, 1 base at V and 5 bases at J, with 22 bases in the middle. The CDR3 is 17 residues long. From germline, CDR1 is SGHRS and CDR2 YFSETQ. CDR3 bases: TGCGCCAGCAGCTTGAAGAGGCAGGGCGAAGGCGAGAACGAGCAGTACTTC. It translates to CASSLKRQGEGENEQYF.

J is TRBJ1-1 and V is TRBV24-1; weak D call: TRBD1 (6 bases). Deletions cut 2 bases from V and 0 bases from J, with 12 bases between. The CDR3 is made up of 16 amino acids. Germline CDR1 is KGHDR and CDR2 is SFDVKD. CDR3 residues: CATSDSKQGLNTEAFF. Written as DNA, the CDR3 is TGTGCCACCAGTGATTCAAAACAGGGCTTGAACACTGAAGCTTTCTTT.

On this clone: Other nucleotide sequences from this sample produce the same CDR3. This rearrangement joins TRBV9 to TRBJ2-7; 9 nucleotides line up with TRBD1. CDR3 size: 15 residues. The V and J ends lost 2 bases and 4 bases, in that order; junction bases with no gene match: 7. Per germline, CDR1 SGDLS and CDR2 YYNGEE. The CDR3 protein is CASSVGGQGLYEQYF. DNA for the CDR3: TGTGCCAGCAGCGTCGGAGGACAGGGGCTATACGAGCAGTACTTC.

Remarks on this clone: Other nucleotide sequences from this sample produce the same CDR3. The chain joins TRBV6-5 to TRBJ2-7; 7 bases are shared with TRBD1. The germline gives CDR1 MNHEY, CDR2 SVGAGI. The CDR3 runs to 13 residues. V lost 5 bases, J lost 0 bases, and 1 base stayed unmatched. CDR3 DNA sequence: TGTGCCAGCAGTAGACAGGGCTCCTACGAGCAGTACTTC. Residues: CASSRQGSYEQYF.

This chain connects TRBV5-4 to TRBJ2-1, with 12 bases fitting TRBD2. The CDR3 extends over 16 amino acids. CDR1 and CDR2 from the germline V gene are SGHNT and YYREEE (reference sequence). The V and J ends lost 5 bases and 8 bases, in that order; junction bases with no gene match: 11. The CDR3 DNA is TGTGCCAGCAGTTCGACTAGCGGGAGACGACTTGATGAGCAGTTCTTC. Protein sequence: CASSSTSGRRLDEQFF.

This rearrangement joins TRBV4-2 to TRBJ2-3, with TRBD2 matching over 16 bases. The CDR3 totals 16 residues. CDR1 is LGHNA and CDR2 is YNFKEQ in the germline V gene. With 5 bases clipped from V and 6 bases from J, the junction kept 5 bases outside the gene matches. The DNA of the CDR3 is TGTGCCAGCAGCACCCCGGGACTAGCGGGAGGGGATACGCAGTATTTT. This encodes CASSTPGLAGGDTQYF.